This T cell receptor (delta chain) was identified in a study of gamma-delta T cells after stem cell transplantation. In the case of this clone: The germline gene is not matched at one end of the junction; a read error may be the cause. Different DNA sequences within this sample yield the same CDR3.

Germline assignment: CDR1 GEAIGNYY and CDR2 EKD. This CDR3 is 20 amino acids long. TCRdb redid the clone calls on the RT-PCR reads with CATT. The sample includes nearly 2,500 delta-chain clones, around 30% seen only once; the top ten take 31%. Source material: gamma-delta T cells. This TCR was sampled from a human donor. It is not recorded whose cells these are; they may come from a transplant donor. The rearrangement links TRDV2 to TRDJ3, with a weak D call TRDD3 (6 bases). CDR3 loop: CACDRTPLSGALMDTRRMFF. CDR3 nucleotides: TGTGCCTGTGACCGGACCCCTCTTTCTGGGGCACTGATGGACACCCGACGGATGTTTTTC.